The rows below give T cell receptor beta chains drawn from one sample of a study of OX40 agonist ivuxolimab in advanced cancers. TCRdb's copy holds only in-frame clones and misses some; the assay was immunoSEQ multiplex PCR. The repertoire has 96,000 or so clones, approximately 84% of them found once; the top ten carry under 6.5%. The sample consisted of CD4+ or CD8+ T cells sorted from blood, taken in a trial of the OX40 agonist ivuxolimab. These receptors were obtained from an adult with an advanced solid tumor such as melanoma, head and neck, liver or kidney cancer. Both conserved end residues are part of each CDR3. Each record gives: V gene, D gene, J gene, clone size, CDR3 DNA, CDR3 protein. A D gene is named only where the DNA matches it firmly. Only part of the rows carry a size: once, few, many, or a class if the clone is expanded.

TRBV27	-	TRBJ1-5	-	TGTGCCAGCAGTTTCTATTTCCCTCGGAAGAATAGCAATCAGCCCCAGCATTTT	CASSFYFPRKNSNQPQHF
TRBV30	-	TRBJ1-6	-	TGTGCCTGGAGTTTGCACAACCGGGGTTTCTCCGATAATTCACCCCTCCACTTT	CAWSLHNRGFSDNSPLHF
TRBV9	-	TRBJ2-3	-	TGTGCCAGCAGCGTATCCGGGGAAGATACGCAGTATTTT	CASSVSGEDTQYF
TRBV19	-	TRBJ1-3	-	TGTGCCAGTAGACCTCCCCGGGGGCTCCAGGGGTCTGGAAACACCATATATTTT	CASRPPRGLQGSGNTIYF
TRBV2	-	TRBJ2-7	-	TGTGCCAGCAGTGGAGAAGACAACCTAGCACTGGAGCAGTACTTC	CASSGEDNLALEQYF
TRBV10-2	-	TRBJ2-1	-	TGCGCCAGCAGTGAACAGGGGGGGGAGGGAGGTGAGCAGTTCTTC	CASSEQGGEGGEQFF
TRBV28	-	TRBJ2-3	-	TGTGCCAGCAGAGGATCCACAGATACGCAGTATTTT	CASRGSTDTQYF
TRBV27	-	TRBJ1-2	-	TGTGCCAGCAGCCTCGCGGGAGATGGCTACACCTTC	CASSLAGDGYTF
TRBV19	-	TRBJ2-1	-	TGTGCCAGTAGTGCGACCCACAGGGTTTGGGGTGGGAATGAGCAGTTCTTC	CASSATHRVWGGNEQFF
TRBV9	-	TRBJ2-7	-	TGTGCCAGCAGCGTACTCCAGTCCTCCTACGAGCAGTACTTC	CASSVLQSSYEQYF
TRBV9	TRBD1	TRBJ1-1	-	TGTGCCAGCAGCCCCCCGGACAGGGTAAAAACTGAAGCTTTCTTT	CASSPPDRVKTEAFF
TRBV6-5	-	TRBJ1-1	-	TGTGCCAGCAGGGCTTATATGAACACTGAAGCTTTCTTT	CASRAYMNTEAFF
TRBV10-3	-	TRBJ1-6	-	TGTGCCATCAGTGAGGGTAATTCACCCCTCCACTTT	CAISEGNSPLHF
TRBV7-9	TRBD1	TRBJ1-2	once	TGTGCCAGCAGCGCTACAACCGGGACAGGGGGTAGAGGCTACACCTTC	CASSATTGTGGRGYTF
TRBV6-1	-	TRBJ1-2	-	TGTGCCAGCAGTGAGGGGTATGGCTACACCTTC	CASSEGYGYTF
TRBV5-6	-	TRBJ1-1	-	TGTGCCAGCAGCTTGGGGCAGGGATCGGGGACTGAAGCTTTCTTT	CASSLGQGSGTEAFF
TRBV27	TRBD1	TRBJ1-6	-	TGTGCCAGCAGGACCGGGACAGGGGGTGTGCTGGGATATAATTCACCCCTCCACTTT	CASRTGTGGVLGYNSPLHF
TRBV30	TRBD1	TRBJ1-2	-	TGTGCCTGGAGCCCCCGGGACAGGGGGTTCTATGGCTACACCTTC	CAWSPRDRGFYGYTF
TRBV27	TRBD1	TRBJ1-2	-	TGTGCCAGCAGTCAAACCTTGGGACAGGGGACCTATGGCTACACCTTC	CASSQTLGQGTYGYTF
TRBV7-9	-	TRBJ1-2	-	TGTGCCAGCAGCTTCCAGGGTTCCACTACGGCCTATGGCTACACCTTC	CASSFQGSTTAYGYTF
TRBV4-3	TRBD1	TRBJ2-3	-	TGCGCCAGCAGCGTAGGGCCGGGACAGACCCTCACAGATACGCAGTATTTT	CASSVGPGQTLTDTQYF
TRBV6-6	-	TRBJ1-4	-	TGTGCCAGCAGTCAGCGTAGGACTAATGAAAAACTGTTTTTT	CASSQRRTNEKLFF
TRBV7-3	-	TRBJ2-2	-	TGTGCCAGCAGCTTAACCGCGAACACCGGGGAGCTGTTTTTT	CASSLTANTGELFF
TRBV18	-	TRBJ1-5	-	TGTGCCAGCTCACCTCGACCCCCCGAGGATAGCAATCAGCCCCAGCATTTT	CASSPRPPEDSNQPQHF
TRBV15	-	TRBJ2-1	-	TGTGCCACCAGCAGAGGAAGGGCGCAAAGGGGAAATGAGCAGTTCTTC	CATSRGRAQRGNEQFF
TRBV19	-	TRBJ2-7	-	TGTGCCAGTAGTATCATGAGTGGTGGGATGCTAAACGAGCAGTACTTC	CASSIMSGGMLNEQYF
TRBV11-3	-	TRBJ2-2	-	TGTGCCAGCAGCCCCCAGGACACCGGGGAGCTGTTTTTT	CASSPQDTGELFF
TRBV19	-	TRBJ2-5	-	TGTGCCAGTAGTATAGGCGGGATCCAAGAGACCCAGTACTTC	CASSIGGIQETQYF
TRBV11-3	TRBD2	TRBJ2-3	-	TGTGCCAGCAGCTTAGGGACTAGCCAGAGTTCCGATACGCAGTATTTT	CASSLGTSQSSDTQYF
TRBV7-3	TRBD2	TRBJ2-7	-	TGTGCCAGCAGCTTAGAGGGACTAGCGGGGAACTCCTACGAGCAGTACTTC	CASSLEGLAGNSYEQYF
TRBV7-9	-	TRBJ2-7	-	TGTGCCAGCAGCAGGCGGGACTTATCCTACGAGCAGTACTTC	CASSRRDLSYEQYF
TRBV10-2	-	TRBJ2-3	-	TGCGCCAGCAGTGAGTCGGCGTTGACCACAGATACGCAGTATTTT	CASSESALTTDTQYF
TRBV6-1	-	TRBJ1-2	-	TGTGCCAGCAGTGAAGTATTAAGGGCTTTTAACTATGGCTACACCTTC	CASSEVLRAFNYGYTF
TRBV5-1	-	TRBJ2-5	-	TGCGCCAGCAGCCAAGAGTCGGCTAGGGAGACCCAGTACTTC	CASSQESARETQYF
TRBV5-1	TRBD2	TRBJ2-1	-	TGCGCCAGCAGCCATCCTAGCGGGGGGCTTAATGAGCAGTTCTTC	CASSHPSGGLNEQFF
TRBV15	-	TRBJ2-1	few	TGTGCCACCAGCAGGGCCTTAGGGGGTTACAATGAGCAGTTCTTC	CATSRALGGYNEQFF
TRBV6-1	-	TRBJ2-7	-	TGTGCCAGCAGTGAACAAGGCGGGACTCCCTACGAGCAGTACTTC	CASSEQGGTPYEQYF
TRBV18	-	TRBJ1-1	-	TGTGCCAGCTCACAATCTGGGGCGGGGAACACTGAAGCTTTCTTT	CASSQSGAGNTEAFF
TRBV6-1	TRBD1	TRBJ1-5	few	TGTGCCCTTGGGGGACAGGGGGGACAGCCCCAGCATTTT	CALGGQGGQPQHF
TRBV6-5	TRBD2	TRBJ2-3	-	TGTGCCAGCAGTCGGGACTACTACACAGATACGCAGTATTTT	CASSRDYYTDTQYF
TRBV19	-	TRBJ2-7	-	TGTGCCAGTAGTATAGACGACAGATTAGCTGAAGAGCAGTACTTC	CASSIDDRLAEEQYF
TRBV27	-	TRBJ1-6	-	TGTGCCAGCACTCTGATGGGTAGCTCCTATAATTCACCCCTCCACTTT	CASTLMGSSYNSPLHF
TRBV10-2	TRBD1	TRBJ1-2	-	TGCGCCAGCAATCCGGGACAGGGAGTCCCTTACTATGGCTACACCTTC	CASNPGQGVPYYGYTF
TRBV19	TRBD2	TRBJ2-2	few	TGTGCCAGTAGAACGGGACTAGCGGGAAACTCGGGCGGGGAGCTGTTTTTT	CASRTGLAGNSGGELFF
TRBV7-9	-	TRBJ1-1	-	TGTGCCAGCAGCTTACGGGAGGGTCTGAACACTGAAGCTTTCTTT	CASSLREGLNTEAFF
TRBV7-8	TRBD2	TRBJ2-2	-	TGTGCCAGCAGCTTAAGGAGTCAACTAGCGGGAGGGAACACCGGGGAGCTGTTTTTT	CASSLRSQLAGGNTGELFF
TRBV10-3	TRBD1	TRBJ1-2	-	TGTGCCATCAGTGCCCAATCGGGACAGGACCCCTACTATGGCTACACCTTC	CAISAQSGQDPYYGYTF
TRBV7-2	-	TRBJ2-1	-	TGTGCCAGCAGCTTACATAGGATTTCGGGCAATGAGCAGTTCTTC	CASSLHRISGNEQFF
TRBV7-9	TRBD1	TRBJ2-7	-	TGTGCCAGCAGCGCACAGGGGTATTCCTACGAGCAGTACTTC	CASSAQGYSYEQYF
TRBV19	-	TRBJ1-5	-	TGTGCCAGTAGTTGGGGGGGGGCTGGCAGTCAGCCCCAGCATTTT	CASSWGGAGSQPQHF
TRBV11-2	TRBD2	TRBJ2-5	once	TGTGCCAGCAGCCTTTCTGGACTAGCGGTACAAGAGACCCAGTACTTC	CASSLSGLAVQETQYF
TRBV7-2	TRBD2	TRBJ2-7	-	TGTGCCAGCAGCTTAAGGGACGGGGGGAAAGAGCAGTACTTC	CASSLRDGGKEQYF
TRBV30	TRBD1	TRBJ1-6	-	TGTGCCTGGAGTGCCCGACAGGGTGGGAATTCACCCCTCCACTTT	CAWSARQGGNSPLHF